Sequencing of this T cell receptor (beta chain) was carried out in a study of cytomegalovirus exposure and HLA in healthy donors. Study results and limitations: About 87% or about 30% of the time was how often most TCR beta V segments were productive, according to an earlier analysis. There were under 200 TCR beta chains listed as cytomegalovirus-associated.

In the PCR, 60 Vbeta and 13 Jbeta primers were used. The data were produced by immunoSEQ multiplex PCR, yet TCRdb's version contains in-frame clones alone and is incomplete. Here the sample spans under 200,000 clones, around 77% being singletons. Concerning this clone itself: Its antigen is still unknown.

The sequencing input was PBMCs. The source of this sequence is a man in his 60s in good health and CMV-seronegative.

The CDR3, as DNA: TGTGCCAGCAGTCTTACCGGGACAGGGCGTGGCGAGCAGTACTTC. It codes for CASSLTGTGRGEQYF. The V call is TRBV27, the J call TRBJ2-7; TRBD1 matches at 9 bases. The junction had 11 bases not matched to a gene; V was cut back by 5 bases and J by 6 bases. The CDR3 has 15 residues. Germline V CDR1 and CDR2: MNHEY, SMNVEV (reference sequence).